This TCR beta chain is from a study of cytomegalovirus exposure and HLA in healthy donors. Vbeta (60) and Jbeta (13) primers were used in the PCR. Clones were read by immunoSEQ multiplex PCR, and TCRdb kept only the in-frame ones, dropping some. Its table lists 150,000 to 200,000 clones. CDR1 and CDR2 from the germline V gene are KGHSH and LQKENI. Trimming left V 3 bases short and J 2 bases short, with 8 bases between. CDR3 length: 13 amino acids. The sequencing input was PBMCs. The receptor was isolated from a man aged 25-45 years in good health and CMV-seronegative. The V call is TRBV18, the J call TRBJ2-7; D is perhaps TRBD1 (6 bases). CDR3 loop: CASSPGQPYEQYF. For the CDR3, the DNA is TGTGCCAGCTCACCTGGACAGCCCTACGAGCAGTACTTC.